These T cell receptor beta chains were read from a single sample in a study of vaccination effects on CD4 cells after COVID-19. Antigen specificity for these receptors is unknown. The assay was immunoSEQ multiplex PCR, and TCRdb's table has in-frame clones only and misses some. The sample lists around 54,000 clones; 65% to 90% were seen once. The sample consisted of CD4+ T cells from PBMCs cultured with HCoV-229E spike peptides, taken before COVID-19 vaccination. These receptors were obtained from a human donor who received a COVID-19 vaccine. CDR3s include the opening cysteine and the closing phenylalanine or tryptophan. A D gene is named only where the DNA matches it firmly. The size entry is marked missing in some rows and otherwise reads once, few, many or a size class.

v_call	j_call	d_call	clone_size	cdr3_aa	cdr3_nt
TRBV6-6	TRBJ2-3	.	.	CASSWGGTDTQYF	TGTGCCAGCAGTTGGGGGGGCACAGATACGCAGTATTTT
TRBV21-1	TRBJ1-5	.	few	CASSKVWTEPQHF	TGTGCCAGCAGCAAAGTTTGGACGGAGCCCCAGCATTTT
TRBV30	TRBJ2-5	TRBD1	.	CASMSYRGSPETQYF	TGTGCCTCCATGTCCTACAGGGGAAGTCCAGAGACCCAGTACTTC
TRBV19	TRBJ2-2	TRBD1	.	CASSIGRGQYGELFF	TGTGCCAGTAGTATAGGCAGGGGGCAGTACGGGGAGCTGTTTTTT
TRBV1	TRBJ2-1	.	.	CTSSQDLGRPKQFF	TGCACCAGCAGCCAAGATCTAGGGCGACCCAAGCAGTTCTTC
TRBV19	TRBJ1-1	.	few	CASRTGGGGEAFF	TGTGCCAGTAGGACCGGCGGGGGAGGGGAAGCTTTCTTT
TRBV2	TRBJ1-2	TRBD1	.	CASSPQGELYGYTF	TGTGCCAGCAGTCCCCAGGGGGAACTCTATGGCTACACCTTC
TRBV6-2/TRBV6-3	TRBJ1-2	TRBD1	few	CASSYSTGRGLNYGYTF	TGTGCCAGCAGTTACTCGACAGGGAGGGGATTGAACTATGGCTACACCTTC
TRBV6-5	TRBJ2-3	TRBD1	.	CASSYAGTGPTDTQYF	TGTGCCAGCAGTTACGCCGGGACAGGTCCCACAGATACGCAGTATTTT
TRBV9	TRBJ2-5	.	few	CASSPPGRHLAETQYF	TGTGCCAGCAGCCCTCCGGGCCGTCATCTGGCAGAGACCCAGTACTTC
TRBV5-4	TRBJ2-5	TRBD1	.	CASSLGAGGETQYF	TGTGCCAGCAGCTTGGGGGCAGGGGGCGAGACCCAGTACTTC
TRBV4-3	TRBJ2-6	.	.	CASSQEVGQQFSGANVLTF	TGCGCCAGCAGCCAAGAAGTAGGACAGCAATTCTCTGGGGCCAACGTCCTGACTTTC
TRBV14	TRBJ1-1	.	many	CASSQAGLRQMNTEAFF	TGTGCCAGCAGCCAAGCAGGATTGCGACAGATGAACACTGAAGCTTTCTTT
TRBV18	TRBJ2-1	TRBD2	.	CASGLAGGSYNEQFF	TGTGCCAGCGGTTTAGCGGGGGGCTCCTACAATGAGCAGTTCTTC